Below are 9 T cell receptor beta chains sequenced from a single sample in a study of T cell changes during pregnancy in multiple sclerosis (dated by TCRdb to between 2018 and 2021). Libraries were built with the immunoSEQ multiplex PCR assay. Imported from immuneACCESS, the table was reduced by TCRdb to in-frame sequences with V and J called. These copies leave out some clones; in studies compared against another copy, an unresolved V gene accounts for under half, and the cause of the remainder is not known. This sample gives roughly 27,000 clones in total; about nine tenths of them show up just once. The ten largest clones add up to 8.3% of the sample. The sample consisted of CD8+ T cells from peripheral blood mononuclear cells, taken in the second trimester of pregnancy. These receptors were obtained from a female donor with multiple sclerosis, enrolled in a pregnancy study.

The chain employs TRBV5-8 and TRBJ1-5, with D tentatively TRBD1 (5 bases). CDR1 and CDR2 from the germline V gene are SGHTS and YDEGEE. V lost 0 bases and J lost 5, with 12 bases in between. This CDR3 has 15 amino acids. Written as DNA, the CDR3 is TGTGCCAGCAGCTTGGGACCCTGGGGGGATCAGCCCCAGCATTTT. It translates to CASSLGPWGDQPQHF. Using reference TRBV5-8 and TRBJ1-5 for the parts outside the CDR3, the full variable domain is EAGVTQSPTHLIKTRGQQATLRCSPISGHTSVYWYQQALGLGLQFLLWYDEGEERNRGNFPPRFSGRQFPNYSSELNVNALELEDSALYLCASSLGPWGDQPQHFGDGTRLSIL.

The chain links TRBV11-2 to TRBJ1-2; no firm D call. This CDR3 region has 15 residues. V lost 0 bases and J 4 bases, leaving 12 bases between the germline ends. CDR1 and CDR2 from the germline V gene are SGHAT and FQNNGV. The CDR3 coding sequence is TGTGCCAGCAGCTTAGATGAGGCTTCCTTCTATGGCTACACCTTC. It specifies CASSLDEASFYGYTF.

The DNA of the CDR3 is TGTGCCAGCAGCTTAGCCGGACAGGACATTAACTATGGCTACACCTTC. It is translated as CASSLAGQDINYGYTF. The chain links TRBV7-9 to TRBJ1-2; TRBD1 agrees at 7 bases. The CDR3 consists of 16 residues. CDR1 is SEHNR, CDR2 FQNEAQ, per germline (reference sequence). The junction had 5 bases not matched to a gene; V was cut back by 0 bases and J by 1 base.

The chain recombines TRBV7-2 with TRBJ2-1; D may be TRBD2 (6 bases). Trimming left V 5 bases short and J 7 bases short, with 18 bases between. From germline, CDR1 is SGHTA and CDR2 FQGNSA. This CDR3 spans 15 amino acids. CDR3 loop: CASSPAAGGRNEQFF. CDR3 in DNA: TGTGCCAGCAGCCCGGCGGCCGGAGGGAGGAATGAGCAGTTCTTC.

The chain combines TRBV5-1 with TRBJ2-3, with TRBD1 matching 7 bases. Germline lookup yields CDR1 SGHRS and CDR2 YFSETQ. The CDR3 spans 16 residues. V dropped 2 bases and J dropped 5; count of bases not matched to a gene: 11. The CDR3 DNA sequence: TGCGCCAGCAGCTTATCCAGGACAGGCCCAGGAGATACGCAGTATTTT. This translates into CASSLSRTGPGDTQYF.

The chain recombines TRBV10-2 with TRBJ1-2; TRBD1 is a possible D gene (5 bases). Germline lookup yields CDR1 WSHSY and CDR2 SAAADI. Trimming took off 6 bases at V and 8 bases at J, with 10 bases between the two ends. The CDR3 covers 11 residues. The CDR3 bases are TGCGCCAGCAGGGACAATCGCGGCTACACCTTC. Translating it yields CASRDNRGYTF.

V and J are TRBV5-6 and TRBJ1-2; 7 bases map to TRBD1. Germline V gene data show CDR1 as SGHDT and CDR2 as YYEEEE. The V gene end was trimmed by 4 bases and the J gene end by 5 bases; junction bases not matched to a gene: 8. CDR3 size: 14 residues. CDR3 region: CASSTGTVLYGYTF. The CDR3 nucleotides read TGTGCCAGCAGCACAGGGACAGTGCTATATGGCTACACCTTC.

This clone was seen only once. The V gene is TRBV27, the J gene TRBJ2-7; D is possibly TRBD2 (6 bases). The germline V gene encodes CDR1 MNHEY and CDR2 SMNVEV (reference sequence). The CDR3 consists of 14 residues. The V gene lost 3 bases and the J gene lost 2 bases, with 11 bases spanning the gap. The CDR3 reads CASSFGGTPYEQYF. The CDR3, as DNA: TGTGCCAGCAGTTTCGGGGGTACCCCCTACGAGCAGTACTTC.

The chain couples TRBV7-9 to TRBJ2-3, with D tentatively TRBD2 (6 bases). CDR1 and CDR2 (germline): SEHNR, FQNEAQ (reference sequence). V was shortened by 5 bases and J by 5 bases, with 14 bases between the two germline ends. The CDR3 consists of 14 residues. The CDR3: CASSPGLLRDTQYF. CDR3 in DNA: TGTGCCAGCAGCCCAGGACTACTGCGAGATACGCAGTATTTT. Filled out from reference TRBV7-9 and TRBJ2-3, the complete variable domain reads DTGVSQNPRHKITKRGQNVTFRCDPISEHNRLYWYRQTLGQGPEFLTYFQNEAQLEKSRLLSDRFSAERPKGSFSTLEIQRTEQGDSAMYLCASSPGLLRDTQYFGPGTRLTVL.